This is a list of T cell receptor beta chains from one sample in a study of T cells in Graves' hyperthyroidism and ophthalmopathy. One entry per CDR3 protein results from TCRdb running MiXCR on the multiplex PCR reads. The sample shows 450,000 to 650,000 distinct CDR3 sequences, 17% of them seen only once. Material: blood. All receptors derive from a woman aged 18-29 years with Graves' ophthalmopathy. Both conserved end residues are part of each CDR3. D genes are given only for firm matches. Expanded clones are given a class, and other clones once, few, many or no size at all.

j_call d_call clone_size v_call cdr3_aa cdr3_nt
TRBJ1-4 . many TRBV7-3 CASSRDPNEKLFF TGTGCCAGCAGTCGGGACCCAAATGAAAAACTGTTTTTT
TRBJ1-4 . few TRBV3-1 CASRRRDGCNEKLFF TGTGCCAGCAGACGCCGGGACGGATGTAATGAAAAACTGTTTTTT
TRBJ1-2 . few TRBV30 CAGKALGYTF TGTGCCGGAAAGGCTCTCGGCTACACCTTC
TRBJ1-2 . . TRBV19 CATTTRRSDGYTF TGTGCCACCACGACAAGAAGATCGGATGGCTACACCTTC
TRBJ2-1 TRBD2 many TRBV7-9 CASSGPLSGRVNEQFF TGTGCCAGCAGCGGCCCTCTTAGCGGGAGAGTAAATGAGCAGTTCTTC
TRBJ1-5 . . TRBV27 CASSLSQGGNQPQHF TGTGCCAGCAGTTTATCACAGGGAGGAAATCAGCCCCAGCATTTT
TRBJ1-2 . many TRBV7-8 CASSLGAGGSSYGYTF TGTGCCAGCAGCTTAGGAGCGGGGGGTTCCAGCTATGGCTACACCTTC
TRBJ2-1 . . TRBV6-4 CASSWVAASYNEQFF TGTGCCAGCAGTTGGGTAGCGGCGTCCTACAATGAGCAGTTCTTC
TRBJ1-2 . . TRBV7-6 CASSSNPADSISLNYGYTF TGTGCCAGCAGCTCAAATCCGGCGGACAGCATAAGCCTTAACTATGGCTACACCTTC
TRBJ2-5 . many TRBV5-8 CASSFTGVLQETQYF TGTGCCAGCAGCTTTACGGGGGTTCTCCAAGAGACCCAGTACTTC
TRBJ2-1 . many TRBV7-2 CASSSGRSNEQFF TGTGCCAGCAGCTCCGGGAGAAGTAATGAGCAGTTCTTC
TRBJ1-6 . many TRBV7-2 CASSLDQVSPLHF TGTGCCAGCAGCTTAGACCAGGTCTCACCCCTCCACTTT
TRBJ1-5 . few TRBV29-1 CSVGTGRAQHF TGCAGCGTGGGGACGGGCAGGGCCCAGCATTTT
TRBJ1-2 . many TRBV28 CASSSETESSGYTF TGTGCCAGCAGTTCCGAGACAGAAAGTAGCGGCTACACCTTC
TRBJ2-3 TRBD2 few TRBV29-1 CSVEGSSGRGARTDTQYF TGCAGCGTTGAAGGGTCGTCGGGGCGGGGGGCCCGCACAGATACGCAGTATTTT
TRBJ1-1 . many TRBV28 CASSLSPTEAFF TGTGCCAGCAGTTTATCCCCCACTGAAGCTTTCTTT
TRBJ2-7 . . TRBV10-3 CAISAANSYEQYF TGTGCCATCAGTGCCGCCAACTCCTACGAGCAGTACTTC
TRBJ1-2 . many TRBV7-2 CASSLDPEHYGYTF TGTGCCAGCAGCTTAGATCCCGAGCACTATGGCTACACCTTC
TRBJ2-3 TRBD2 few TRBV6-1 CASSEVSGGPDTQYF TGTGCCAGCAGTGAGGTTAGCGGGGGCCCAGATACGCAGTATTTT
TRBJ1-2 . many TRBV7-2 CASSSPAEHGYTF TGTGCCAGCAGCTCCCCCGCCGAGCATGGCTACACCTTC